This T cell receptor beta chain emerged from a study of cytomegalovirus exposure and HLA in healthy donors. Details on this clone: Its antigen is currently unknown.

Researchers ran the PCR with 60 Vbeta and 13 Jbeta primers. Here immunoSEQ multiplex PCR was the method, and the copy in TCRdb shows in-frame clones only, minus some. The data show roughly 100,000 clones, 9.5% to 15% seen once. Germline V gene sequence: CDR1 SGDLS, CDR2 YYNGEE. The CDR3 consists of 15 residues. Trimming removed 2 bases from V and 4 bases from J; junction bases left unmatched: 6. Broader study findings: Sequencing had likely introduced a cluster of highly shared sequence variants as an artifact.

The chain joins TRBV9 to TRBJ2-3; 8 positions match TRBD2. Sequencing was done on a sample of PBMCs. This receptor was obtained from a man aged 40-55 years in good health and CMV-seropositive. The chain's CDR3 is CASSVSGIFPDTQYF. The CDR3 DNA reads as TGTGCCAGCAGCGTTAGCGGGATCTTCCCAGATACGCAGTATTTT.